The clone carrying this T cell receptor beta chain was detected only a few times. What it recognizes is unknown. Naive, central memory, regulatory and stem cell-like memory cells within the CD4+ compartment were sorted using CD45RO/CCR7/CD25/CD127/CD95/CD27. These data come from a study of beta chain features in type 1 diabetes. Study background: The study found patients and healthy donors alike in age, gender and cell yields. Study-level results: VDJ junctions sequenced from type 1 diabetes patients showed fewer insertions and more deletions. Across all four CD4+ subsets, people with type 1 diabetes showed modestly shorter TCRB CDR3s.

The CDR3 is 15 amino acids. The germline CDR1 and CDR2 sequences are LGHNT and FRNRAP. The ends were cut back, 0 bases at V and 3 bases at J, with 11 bases in the middle. cDNA synthesis used the whole RNA isolate, giving expressed TCRB sequences. About 3.6 million reads was the average for naive, central memory and regulatory T cell samples. Clones were read by immunoSEQ multiplex PCR, and TCRdb kept only the in-frame ones, dropping some. Here the sample spans some 280,000 clones, roughly an eighth being singletons. Input material: naive CD4+ T cells from blood. The source is a man under 40 with type 1 diabetes. The chain couples TRBV12-5 to TRBJ2-5; D not certain. This CDR3 reads CASGLVLQAEETQYF. The CDR3 DNA follows: TGTGCTAGTGGTTTGGTACTGCAGGCAGAAGAGACCCAGTACTTC.